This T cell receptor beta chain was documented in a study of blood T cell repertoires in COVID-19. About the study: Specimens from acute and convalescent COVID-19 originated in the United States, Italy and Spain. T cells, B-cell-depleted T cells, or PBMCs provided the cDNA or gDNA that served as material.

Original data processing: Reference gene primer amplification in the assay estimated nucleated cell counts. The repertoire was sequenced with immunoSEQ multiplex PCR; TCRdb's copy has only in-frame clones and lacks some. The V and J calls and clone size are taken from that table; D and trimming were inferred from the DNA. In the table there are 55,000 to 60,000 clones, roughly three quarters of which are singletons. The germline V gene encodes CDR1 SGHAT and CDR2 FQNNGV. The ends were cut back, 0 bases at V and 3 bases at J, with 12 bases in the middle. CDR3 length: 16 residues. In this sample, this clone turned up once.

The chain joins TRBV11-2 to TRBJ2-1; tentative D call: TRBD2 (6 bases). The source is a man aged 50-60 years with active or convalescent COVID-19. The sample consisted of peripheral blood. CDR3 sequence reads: CASSLDEGGVYNEQFF. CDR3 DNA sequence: TGTGCCAGCAGCTTAGATGAGGGCGGGGTCTACAATGAGCAGTTCTTC.